The 19 T cell receptor beta chains given below trace back to one sample, sequenced in a study of T cell responses to AZD1222 COVID-19 vaccine. The data were produced by immunoSEQ multiplex PCR, yet TCRdb's version contains in-frame clones alone and is incomplete. The data show 120,000 or so clones, with roughly 89% seen just once and around 10% held by the top ten. The starting material was peripheral blood, obtained on day 0 of MenACWY control vaccination. These receptors originate from an adult in good health.

The chain recombines TRBV5-8 with TRBJ1-4; no clear D. Germline V lookup: CDR1 SGHTS, CDR2 YDEGEE. The CDR3 extends over 15 amino acids. Trimming shortened V by 4 bases and J by 2 bases, and 12 bases separated the two germline ends. Here the CDR3 DNA reads TGTGCCAGCAGCGTCGGAACAGTCACTAATGAAAAACTGTTTTTT. Translation: CASSVGTVTNEKLFF.

The chain links TRBV3-1 (or the pseudogene TRBV3-2) to TRBJ1-1; D call uncertain. Deletions cut 0 bases from V and 6 bases from J, with 14 bases between. Germline assignment: CDR1 LGHDT and CDR2 YNNKEL (reference sequence). The CDR3 runs to 15 residues. The chain's CDR3 is CASSQETNGVPEAFF. CDR3 in DNA: TGTGCCAGCAGCCAAGAGACAAATGGGGTGCCTGAAGCTTTCTTT.

This rearrangement joins TRBV30 to TRBJ1-2; a weak D match, TRBD1 (6 bases). This CDR3 is 13 amino acids long. V was shortened by 3 bases and J by 8 bases, with 16 bases between the two germline ends. Germline loops: CDR1 GTSNPN, CDR2 SVGIG (reference sequence). CDR3 region: CAWRVQGGDGYTF. The CDR3 nucleotides read TGTGCCTGGAGGGTACAGGGAGGTGACGGCTACACCTTC.

V gene TRBV13 combines with J gene TRBJ1-1; TRBD1 matches at 11 bases. This CDR3 contains 15 residues. Trimming cost V 3 bases and J 6 bases; bases outside gene matches: 6. Germline CDR1 PRHDT, CDR2 FYEKMQ (reference sequence). CDR3 DNA: TGTGCCAGCAGCTTCGGACAGGGGGCGCCGGCTGAAGCTTTCTTT. This sequence encodes CASSFGQGAPAEAFF.

This chain connects TRBV9 to TRBJ2-3; D is unclear. Between the trimmed V and J ends, which lost 0 bases and 6 bases, there was a span of 5 bases. The germline gives CDR1 SGDLS, CDR2 YYNGEE. CDR3 length: 12 residues. CDR3 protein: CASSVGVDTQYF. The CDR3 coding sequence is TGTGCCAGCAGCGTAGGGGTGGATACGCAGTATTTT.

The CDR3 here is CASSLRDSYYGYTF. CDR3 bases: TGTGCCAGCAGCCTCCGGGACAGCTACTATGGCTACACCTTC. The chain carries TRBV7-2 and TRBJ1-2, with TRBD1 identical over 7 bases. CDR3 size: 14 residues. CDR1 and CDR2 (germline): SGHTA, FQGNSA. V trimming: 5 bases; J trimming: 3 bases; junction bases outside the gene matches: 6. Drawing the rest from reference TRBV7-2 and TRBJ1-2, the complete variable domain is GAGVSQSPSNKVTEKGKDVELRCDPISGHTALYWYRQSLGQGLEFLIYFQGNSAPDKSGLPSDRFSAERTGGSVSTLTIQRTQQEDSAVYLCASSLRDSYYGYTFGSGTRLTVV.

This sequence joins TRBV12-3 or TRBV12-4 and TRBJ2-3; D gene uncertain. V lost 3 bases, J lost 4 bases, and 8 bases lay in between. There are 13 residues in the CDR3. The CDR3: CASSFNRADTQYF. CDR3 nucleotide sequence: TGTGCCAGCAGTTTTAATCGCGCAGATACGCAGTATTTT.

The rearrangement uses TRBV3-1 (or the pseudogene TRBV3-2) and TRBJ2-7; TRBD1 agrees at 7 bases. V shed 2 bases, J shed 2 bases, and the junction held 0 bases outside the gene matches. The CDR3 has 13 amino acids. Germline loops: CDR1 LGHDT, CDR2 YNNKEL (reference sequence). DNA for the CDR3: TGTGCCAGCAGCCAACAGGGGGCCTACGAGCAGTACTTC. Its translation is CASSQQGAYEQYF.

The chain links TRBV18 to TRBJ2-1, with 12 positions matching TRBD2. Germline loops: CDR1 KGHSH, CDR2 LQKENI. This CDR3 spans 15 amino acids. After removal of 3 bases from V and 4 bases from J, the junction contained 1 base not matched to a gene. CDR3 loop: CASSPTSGGYNEQFF. The CDR3 coding sequence is TGTGCCAGCTCACCGACTAGCGGGGGTTACAATGAGCAGTTCTTC.

This clone was found a few times. This chain connects TRBV5-1 to TRBJ1-1, with D perhaps matching TRBD1 (6 bases). Germline-derived CDR1 and CDR2 are SGHRS and YFSETQ. The CDR3 runs to 18 residues. V dropped 5 bases and J dropped 0 bases, with 23 bases sitting between them. CDR3 region: CASSPTAFRTAMNTEAFF. The CDR3 DNA sequence: TGCGCCAGCAGTCCTACAGCCTTCCGGACAGCCATGAACACTGAAGCTTTCTTT. Supplemented by reference TRBV5-1 and TRBJ1-1, the full variable domain reads KAGVTQTPRYLIKTRGQQVTLSCSPISGHRSVSWYQQTPGQGLQFLFEYFSETQRNKGNFPGRFSGRQFSNSRSEMNVSTLELGDSALYLCASSPTAFRTAMNTEAFFGQGTRLTVV.

The chain recombines TRBV11-3 with TRBJ2-5, with 10 bases aligning to TRBD1. The CDR3 consists of 16 residues. J was trimmed by 4 bases and V by 5 bases; bases with no gene match: 10. Germline V lookup: CDR1 SGHNT, CDR2 YENEEA. The DNA of the CDR3 is TGTGCCAGCAGCCATAGGGACAGGGGCCTCGGAGAGACCCAGTACTTC. Translated: CASSHRDRGLGETQYF.

V usage is TRBV6-5 and J usage is TRBJ2-7; D is unresolved. Deletions cut 4 bases from V and 4 bases from J, with 20 bases between. CDR1 is MNHEY and CDR2 is SVGAGI in the germline V gene. The CDR3 loop spans 16 amino acids. The DNA of the CDR3 is TGTGCCAGCAGTTTAGGAGCTCCCGGCCACGGATACGAGCAGTACTTC. This codes for CASSLGAPGHGYEQYF.

The V and J genes are TRBV28 and TRBJ1-1, with 12 bases identical to TRBD1. This CDR3 is 17 amino acids long. Trimming at V came to 8 bases and at J to 4 bases, leaving 14 bases not matched to a gene. Germline-derived CDR1 and CDR2 are MDHEN and SYDVKM. CDR3: CASDEFRDRGRGTEAFF. CDR3 in DNA: TGTGCCAGCGATGAATTCCGGGACAGGGGGCGCGGCACTGAAGCTTTCTTT.

This chain joins TRBV2 and TRBJ2-5; TRBD2 agrees at 13 bases. The CDR3 sequence is 17 residues long. Germline V gene data show CDR1 as SNHLY and CDR2 as FYNNEI. V was pared by 3 bases and J by 5 bases, with 9 bases of the junction left unmatched. Here the CDR3 DNA reads TGTGCCAGCAGTGATATACTAGCGGGAGGGCCGGATGAGACCCAGTACTTC. It specifies CASSDILAGGPDETQYF. The complete variable domain, with remaining parts taken from reference TRBV2 and TRBJ2-5, reads EPEVTQTPSHQVTQMGQEVILRCVPISNHLYFYWYRQILGQKVEFLVSFYNNEISEKSEIFDDQFSVERPDGSNFTLKIRSTKLEDSAMYFCASSDILAGGPDETQYFGPGTRLLVL.

The V and J genes are TRBV4-3 and TRBJ2-2; D ambiguous. Deletions cut 0 bases from V and 0 bases from J, with 11 bases between. The CDR3 runs 17 residues. The germline V gene has CDR1 LGHNA and CDR2 YSLEER. The CDR3 loop is CASSQDVTTTNTGELFF. CDR3 bases: TGCGCCAGCAGCCAAGACGTCACTACCACGAACACCGGGGAGCTGTTTTTT.

J is TRBJ1-6 and V is TRBV5-6, with D unresolved. Between the trimmed V and J ends, which lost 5 bases and 7 bases, there was a span of 13 bases. There are 14 residues in the CDR3. Germline V lookup: CDR1 SGHDT, CDR2 YYEEEE. This CDR3 reads CASRNFNINSPLHF. The CDR3 nucleotides read TGTGCCAGCAGAAATTTCAATATAAATTCACCCCTCCACTTT.

The rearrangement links TRBV3-1 (or the pseudogene TRBV3-2) to TRBJ1-2, with D unresolved. This CDR3 spans 16 amino acids. From germline, CDR1 is LGHDT and CDR2 YNNKEL (reference sequence). The V end lost 0 bases, the J end lost 0 bases, and 11 bases lay between the germline ends. The chain's CDR3 is CASSQDLGKANYGYTF. For the CDR3, the DNA is TGTGCCAGCAGCCAAGATCTCGGGAAAGCTAACTATGGCTACACCTTC.

The V call is TRBV20-1, the J call TRBJ2-1; D ambiguous. This CDR3 is built from 11 residues. Germline CDR1 reads DFQATT; CDR2 reads SNEGSKA (reference sequence). Trimming pared 3 bases from V and 7 bases from J, leaving 7 bases between. The CDR3 DNA reads as TGCAGTGCTAGCCAGAAAAATGAGCAGTTCTTC. Its translation: CSASQKNEQFF.

This clone was observed a few times. This chain connects TRBV3-1 (or the pseudogene TRBV3-2) to TRBJ2-3, with D tentatively TRBD1 (6 bases). Germline V gives CDR1 LGHDT, CDR2 YNNKEL (reference sequence). V lost 0 bases, J lost 2 bases, and 12 bases lay in between. The CDR3 extends over 16 amino acids. CDR3 in DNA: TGTGCCAGCAGCCAAGATGGGAGACAGGTCACAGATACGCAGTATTTT. Its translation: CASSQDGRQVTDTQYF.